This paragraph reports one TCR beta chain. Primed by a sample-barcoded 5' primer and a J-beta primer mix, a second PCR proceeded for 7 to 11 cycles. TCRdb ran MiXCR on the 5' RACE reads and lists one entry per CDR3 protein. Altogether about 1.1 million distinct CDR3 sequences are present, about two fifths being singletons, with the ten largest covering 10% to 15%. The CDR3 is 13 residues long. Trimming removed 1 base at V and 7 bases at J, with 9 bases between. CDR1 is SGHTA and CDR2 is FQGTGA in the germline V gene. These data belong to a study of blood T cells in healthy people across ages. The material sequenced was blood. The sequence was obtained from a man younger than 30 in good health. The V gene is TRBV7-3, the J gene TRBJ2-3; D is perhaps TRBD1 (6 bases). The CDR3 is CASSLRGRNTQYF. The CDR3 DNA reads TGTGCCAGCAGCTTAAGGGGGCGCAATACGCAGTATTTT.